The 10 T cell receptor beta chains reported below all come from one sample, sequenced in a study of lymphopenia after photon versus proton radiotherapy. Profiled with immunoSEQ multiplex PCR; TCRdb holds only in-frame clones, not every one. The table lists over 4,500 clones, 70% to 90% of them singletons. Source: peripheral blood, taken from a patient treated with photon-based radiotherapy. The receptor source for this set is a man older than 75 with cholangiocarcinoma.

A single count supports this clone. V usage is TRBV7-9 and J usage is TRBJ2-4; possible D gene TRBD1, 6 bases. CDR1 and CDR2 from the germline V gene are SEHNR and FQNEAQ (reference sequence). This CDR3 is built from 15 residues. V was clipped by 5 bases and J by 0 bases, with 11 bases between them. The CDR3 region is CASSVGQLAKNIQYF. CDR3 in DNA: TGTGCCAGCAGCGTCGGACAGTTAGCCAAAAACATTCAGTACTTC.

The CDR3 bases are TGTGCCAGTAGTATGTCGGGACTAGCGAAGGGAGAGCAGTACTTC. This sequence encodes CASSMSGLAKGEQYF. The chain has TRBV19 and TRBJ2-7; 10 nucleotides agree with TRBD2. CDR1 and CDR2 from the germline V gene are LNHDA and SQIVND (reference sequence). The CDR3 consists of 15 residues. V was clipped by 3 bases and J by 7 bases; unmatched bases: 9.

This clone was seen only once. The rearrangement links TRBV9 to TRBJ2-2; TRBD2 matches 10 bases. This CDR3 comprises 17 residues. The V gene end was trimmed by 5 bases and the J gene end by 4 bases; junction bases not matched to a gene: 11. Looked up from germline, CDR1 is SGDLS and CDR2 is YYNGEE. DNA of the CDR3: TGTGCCAGCAGTCCCAGATTAGCGGGGGGCATCACCGGGGAGCTGTTTTTT. Protein: CASSPRLAGGITGELFF.

The chain links TRBV10-3 to TRBJ2-5, with 8 bases lining up with TRBD2. CDR1 and CDR2 (germline): ENHRY, SYGVKD. V lost 3 bases and J lost 7; bases outside the gene matches: 1. CDR3 length: 12 residues. CDR3 loop: CAISESGGTQYF. In DNA, the CDR3 is TGTGCCATCAGTGAAAGCGGGGGGACCCAGTACTTC.

The rearrangement uses TRBV15 and TRBJ2-7, with 9 bases matching TRBD1. CDR1 LNHNV and CDR2 YYDKDF come from the germline V gene (reference sequence). V lost 1 base to trimming and J lost 5 bases; unmatched junction nucleotides: 6. The CDR3 contains 15 residues. The CDR3 sequence: CATSRASGQGDEQYF. The CDR3 DNA is TGTGCCACCAGCAGAGCGTCGGGACAGGGTGACGAGCAGTACTTC.

This sequence joins TRBV2 and TRBJ1-1; no clear D gene. The CDR3 has 11 amino acids. The germline V and J ends were trimmed by 6 bases and 5 bases, with 7 bases remaining between them. The germline V gene encodes CDR1 SNHLY and CDR2 FYNNEI. CDR3 bases: TGTGCCAGCAGCCTAAAAACTGAAGCTTTCTTT. This translates into CASSLKTEAFF.

The V and J genes are TRBV5-4 and TRBJ2-6; no reliable D call. Deletions cut 3 bases from V and 0 bases from J, with 10 bases between. CDR3 length equals 16 residues. Germline CDR1 is SGHNT and CDR2 is YYREEE (reference sequence). The CDR3 nucleotides read TGTGCCAGCAGCTCCCGACTGAGCTCTGGGGCCAACGTCCTGACTTTC. Residues: CASSSRLSSGANVLTF.

V usage is TRBV14 and J usage is TRBJ2-7, with 7 bases identical to TRBD1. The CDR3 covers 14 residues. The V segment lost 2 bases and the J segment 4 bases; nucleotides outside the gene matches: 5. Germline V lookup: CDR1 SGHDN, CDR2 FVKESK. CDR3 in amino acids: CASSQQQGPYEQYF. CDR3 in DNA: TGTGCCAGCAGCCAACAACAGGGGCCGTACGAGCAGTACTTC. Drawing the rest from reference TRBV14 and TRBJ2-7, the complete variable domain is EAGVTQFPSHSVIEKGQTVTLRCDPISGHDNLYWYRRVMGKEIKFLLHFVKESKQDESGMPNNRFLAERTGGTYSTLKVQPAELEDSGVYFCASSQQQGPYEQYFGPGTRLTVT.

The J gene is TRBJ2-1, the V gene TRBV7-9; 10 nucleotides agree with TRBD2. Germline V gene data show CDR1 as SEHNR and CDR2 as FQNEAQ (reference sequence). The CDR3 is 15 amino acids. V was pared by 3 bases and J by 12 bases, with 11 bases of the junction left unmatched. The chain's CDR3 is CASSFGTSGVKGQFF. The CDR3, as DNA: TGTGCCAGCAGCTTCGGAACTAGCGGGGTAAAAGGGCAGTTCTTC.

V usage is TRBV13 and J usage is TRBJ2-7; weak D call: TRBD2 (7 bases). Germline V gene sequence: CDR1 PRHDT, CDR2 FYEKMQ (reference sequence). There are 15 residues in the CDR3. Trimming took off 4 bases at V and 0 bases at J, with 13 bases between the two ends. CDR3 in DNA: TGTGCCAGCAGCTCTTCGCGGGGGCACTCCTACGAGCAGTACTTC. Amino acid sequence: CASSSSRGHSYEQYF. The full variable domain, rest sourced from reference TRBV13 and TRBJ2-7, is AAGVIQSPRHLIKEKRETATLKCYPIPRHDTVYWYQQGPGQDPQFLISFYEKMQSDKGSIPDRFSAQQFSDYHSELNMSSLELGDSALYFCASSSSRGHSYEQYFGPGTRLTVT.